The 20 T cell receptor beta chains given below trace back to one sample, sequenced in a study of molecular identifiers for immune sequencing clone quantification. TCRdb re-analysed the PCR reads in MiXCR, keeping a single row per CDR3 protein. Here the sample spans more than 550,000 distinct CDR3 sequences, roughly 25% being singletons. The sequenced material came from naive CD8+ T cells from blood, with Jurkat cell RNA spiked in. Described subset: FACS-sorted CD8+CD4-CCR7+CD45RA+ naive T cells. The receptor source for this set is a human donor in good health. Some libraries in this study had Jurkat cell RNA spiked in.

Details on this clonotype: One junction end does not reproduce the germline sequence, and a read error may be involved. This chain's CDR3 is CSSSPWTSGGPFETQYF. The CDR3, as DNA: TGTTCCAGCAGCCCTTGGACTAGCGGGGGACCTTTTGAGACCCAGTACTTC. The rearrangement links TRBV9 to TRBJ2-5; 13 bases agree with TRBD2. CDR1 is SGDLS, CDR2 YYNGEE, per germline. The CDR3 spans 17 residues.

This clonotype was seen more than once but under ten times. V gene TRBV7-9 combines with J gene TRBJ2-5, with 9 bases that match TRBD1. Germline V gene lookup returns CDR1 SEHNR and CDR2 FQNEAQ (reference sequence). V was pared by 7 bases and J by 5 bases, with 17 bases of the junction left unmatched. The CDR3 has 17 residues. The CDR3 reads CASNDFLGQGFEETQYF. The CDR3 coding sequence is TGTGCCAGCAACGACTTTCTCGGACAGGGGTTTGAGGAGACCCAGTACTTC.

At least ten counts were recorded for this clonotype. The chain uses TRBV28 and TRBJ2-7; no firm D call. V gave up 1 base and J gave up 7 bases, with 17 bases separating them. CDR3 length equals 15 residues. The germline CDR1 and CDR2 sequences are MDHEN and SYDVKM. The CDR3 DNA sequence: TGTGCCAGCAGTTTATCGAGGAAGGGCCTGGGGGAGCAGTACTTC. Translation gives CASSLSRKGLGEQYF.

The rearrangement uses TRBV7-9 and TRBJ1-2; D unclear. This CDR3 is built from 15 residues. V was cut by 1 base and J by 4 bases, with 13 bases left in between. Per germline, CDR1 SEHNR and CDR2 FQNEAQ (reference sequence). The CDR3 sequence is CASSLEASTRYGYTF. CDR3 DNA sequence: TGTGCCAGCAGCTTAGAGGCGTCAACCCGCTATGGCTACACCTTC.

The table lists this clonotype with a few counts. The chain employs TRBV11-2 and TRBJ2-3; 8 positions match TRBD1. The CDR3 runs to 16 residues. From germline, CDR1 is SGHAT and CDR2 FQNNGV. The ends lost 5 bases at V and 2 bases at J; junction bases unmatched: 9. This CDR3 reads CASSTQTGVDTDTQYF. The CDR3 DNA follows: TGTGCCAGCAGCACCCAGACAGGGGTGGACACAGATACGCAGTATTTT.

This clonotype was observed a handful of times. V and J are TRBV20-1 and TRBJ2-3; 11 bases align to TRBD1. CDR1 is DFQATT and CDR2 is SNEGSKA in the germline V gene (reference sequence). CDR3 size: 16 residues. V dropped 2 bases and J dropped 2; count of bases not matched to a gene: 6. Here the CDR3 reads CSARRTGGLNTDTQYF. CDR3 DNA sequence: TGCAGTGCTAGAAGGACAGGGGGCTTAAACACAGATACGCAGTATTTT.

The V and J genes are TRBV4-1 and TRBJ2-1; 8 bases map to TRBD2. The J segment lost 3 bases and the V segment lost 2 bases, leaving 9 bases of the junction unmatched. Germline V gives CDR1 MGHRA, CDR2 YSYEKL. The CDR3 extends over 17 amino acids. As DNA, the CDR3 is TGCGCCAGCAGCCAATTGAGCGGGGGCCCCAACTACAATGAGCAGTTCTTC. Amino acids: CASSQLSGGPNYNEQFF.

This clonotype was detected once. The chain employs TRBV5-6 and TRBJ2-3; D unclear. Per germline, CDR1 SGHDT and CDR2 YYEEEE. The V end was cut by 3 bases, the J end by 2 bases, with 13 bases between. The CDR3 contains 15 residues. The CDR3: CASSWADGYTDTQYF. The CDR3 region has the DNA TGTGCCAGCAGCTGGGCCGACGGTTACACAGATACGCAGTATTTT.

CDR3 loop: CASSLSIHEQYF. CDR3 in DNA: TGTGCCAGCAGTTTAAGTATCCACGAGCAGTACTTC. The chain links TRBV28 to TRBJ2-7, with unresolved D. The germline V gene encodes CDR1 MDHEN and CDR2 SYDVKM. The CDR3 has 12 amino acids. Trimming removed 2 bases from V and 5 bases from J, with 7 bases in between. The variable domain in full, with the rest retrieved from reference TRBV28 and TRBJ2-7, is DVKVTQSSRYLVKRTGEKVFLECVQDMDHENMFWYRQDPGLGLRLIYFSYDVKMKEKGDIPEGYSVSREKKERFSLILESASTNQTSMYLCASSLSIHEQYFGPGTRLTVT.

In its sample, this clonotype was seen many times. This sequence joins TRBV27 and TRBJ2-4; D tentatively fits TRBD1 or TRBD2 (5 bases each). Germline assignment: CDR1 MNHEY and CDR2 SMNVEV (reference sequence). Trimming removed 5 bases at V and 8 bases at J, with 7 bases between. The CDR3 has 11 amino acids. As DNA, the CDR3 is TGTGCCAGCAGTATGGGGGACATTCAGTACTTC. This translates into CASSMGDIQYF.

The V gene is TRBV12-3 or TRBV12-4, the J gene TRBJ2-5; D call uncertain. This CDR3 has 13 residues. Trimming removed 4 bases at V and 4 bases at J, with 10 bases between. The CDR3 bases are TGTGCCAGCAGTTGGGCCTATCGAGAGACCCAGTACTTC. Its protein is CASSWAYRETQYF.

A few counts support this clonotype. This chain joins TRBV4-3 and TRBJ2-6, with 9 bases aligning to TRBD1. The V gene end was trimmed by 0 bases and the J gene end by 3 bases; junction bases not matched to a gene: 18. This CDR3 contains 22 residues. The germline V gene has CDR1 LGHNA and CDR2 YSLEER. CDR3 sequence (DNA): TGCGCCAGCAGCCAAGAAACCGCCGCGGGGACAGGGTTTTTCCTTGGGGCCAACGTCCTGACTTTC. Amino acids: CASSQETAAGTGFFLGANVLTF.

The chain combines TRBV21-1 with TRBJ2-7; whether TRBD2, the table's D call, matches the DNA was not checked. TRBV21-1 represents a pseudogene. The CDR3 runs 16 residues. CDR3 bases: TGTGCCAGCAGCAAAGTCCGGCGGGACTTCTCCTACGAGCAGTACTTC. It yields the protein CASSKVRRDFSYEQYF.

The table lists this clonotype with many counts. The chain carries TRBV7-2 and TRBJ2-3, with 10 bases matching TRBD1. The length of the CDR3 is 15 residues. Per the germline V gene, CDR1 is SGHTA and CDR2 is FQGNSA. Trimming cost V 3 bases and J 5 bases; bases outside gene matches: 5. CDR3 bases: TGTGCCAGCAGCTTGACAGGGGGCGCGTTAGATACGCAGTATTTT. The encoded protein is CASSLTGGALDTQYF.

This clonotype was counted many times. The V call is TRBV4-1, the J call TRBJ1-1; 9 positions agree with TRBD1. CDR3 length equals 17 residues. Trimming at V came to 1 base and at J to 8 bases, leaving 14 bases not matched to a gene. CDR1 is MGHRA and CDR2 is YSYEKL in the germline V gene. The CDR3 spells CASSQAGTGRRGNEAFF. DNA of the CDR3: TGCGCCAGCAGCCAAGCCGGGACAGGGCGTAGAGGCAACGAAGCTTTCTTT.

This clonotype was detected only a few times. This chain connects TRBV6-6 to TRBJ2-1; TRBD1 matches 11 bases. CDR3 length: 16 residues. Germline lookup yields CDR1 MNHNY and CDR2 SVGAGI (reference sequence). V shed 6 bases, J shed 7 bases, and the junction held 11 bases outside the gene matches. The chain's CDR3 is CASSPPKGQGANEQFF. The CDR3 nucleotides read TGTGCCAGCAGCCCCCCAAAAGGACAGGGGGCGAATGAGCAGTTCTTC.

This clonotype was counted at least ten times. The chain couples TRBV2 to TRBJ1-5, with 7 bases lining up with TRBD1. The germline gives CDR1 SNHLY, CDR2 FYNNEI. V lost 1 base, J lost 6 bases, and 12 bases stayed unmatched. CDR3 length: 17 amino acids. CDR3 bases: TGTGCCAGCAGTGAAGGGGAGGGGGCTTTTATTCGTCAGCCCCAGCATTTT. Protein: CASSEGEGAFIRQPQHF.

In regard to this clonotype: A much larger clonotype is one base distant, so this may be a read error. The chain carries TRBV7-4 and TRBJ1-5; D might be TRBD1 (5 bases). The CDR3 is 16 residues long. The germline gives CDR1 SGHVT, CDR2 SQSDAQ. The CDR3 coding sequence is TGTGCCAGCAGCTTAACATCAGGGAAAAGCAATCCGCCCCAGCATTTT. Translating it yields CASSLTSGKSNPPQHF.

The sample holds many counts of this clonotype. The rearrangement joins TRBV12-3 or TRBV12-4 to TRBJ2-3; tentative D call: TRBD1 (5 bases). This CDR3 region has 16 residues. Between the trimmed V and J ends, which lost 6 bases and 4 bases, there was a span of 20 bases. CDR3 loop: CASRSQVRSGPDTQYF. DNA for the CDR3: TGTGCCAGCAGATCACAGGTTCGAAGTGGGCCAGATACGCAGTATTTT.

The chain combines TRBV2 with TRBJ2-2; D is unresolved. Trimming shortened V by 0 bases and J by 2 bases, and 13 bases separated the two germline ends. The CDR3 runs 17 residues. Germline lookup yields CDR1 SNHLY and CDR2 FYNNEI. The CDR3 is CASSEAAPPTNTGELFF. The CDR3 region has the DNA TGTGCCAGCAGTGAAGCGGCCCCACCCACCAACACCGGGGAGCTGTTTTTT. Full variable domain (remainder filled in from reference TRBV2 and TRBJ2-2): EPEVTQTPSHQVTQMGQEVILRCVPISNHLYFYWYRQILGQKVEFLVSFYNNEISEKSEIFDDQFSVERPDGSNFTLKIRSTKLEDSAMYFCASSEAAPPTNTGELFFGEGSRLTVL.